The 10 T cell receptor beta chains in this list originate from one sample, sequenced in a study of blood T cells in healthy people across ages. It was with a sample-barcoded 5' primer and a J-beta primer mix that a second PCR of roughly 7 to 12 cycles was run. TCRdb re-analysed the 5' RACE reads in MiXCR, keeping a single row per CDR3 protein. The sample records about 1.8 million distinct CDR3 sequences, less than 50% being singletons. Source material: blood. These receptors all stem from a woman between 40 and 50 years old in good health.

On this clonotype itself: A junction boundary mismatches the germline segment, possibly from a read error. The V gene is TRBV9, the J gene TRBJ2-4, with a weak D call TRBD1 (6 bases). This CDR3 spans 17 amino acids. Germline CDR1 SGDLS, CDR2 YYNGEE. In DNA, the CDR3 is TGTGCCAGCAGCCCAGACGGGGACACCCTAGCCAAAAACATTCGGTACTTC. Translated: CASSPDGDTLAKNIRYF.

V usage is TRBV7-2 and J usage is TRBJ2-5; D unresolved. This CDR3 has 14 amino acids. The V gene's germline CDR1 is SGHTA and CDR2 FQGNSA. V was shortened by 4 bases and J by 4 bases, with 13 bases between the two germline ends. The CDR3 sequence: CASSWSRGSETQYF. The CDR3 DNA sequence: TGTGCCAGCAGCTGGTCTCGAGGTTCAGAGACCCAGTACTTC.

About this clonotype: The junction does not match germline at one end; this may be a read error. J is TRBJ1-4 and V is TRBV10-3, with D possibly matching TRBD1 (5 bases). The germline CDR1 and CDR2 sequences are ENHRY and SYGVKD. CDR3 length: 14 residues. The CDR3 protein is CAISGGGTSEKLFF. CDR3 nucleotides: TGTGCCATCTCTGGTGGGGGTACCAGTGAAAAGCTGTTTTTT.

The chain recombines TRBV7-9 with TRBJ1-2, with D perhaps matching TRBD1 (6 bases). The V end was cut by 1 base, the J end by 2 bases, with 14 bases between. In germline, CDR1 is SEHNR, CDR2 FQNEAQ (reference sequence). This CDR3 spans 16 amino acids. CDR3 amino acids: CASSLGRSTGNYGYTF. CDR3 DNA sequence: TGTGCCAGCAGCTTAGGGAGGAGCACAGGGAACTATGGCTACACCTTC.

The chain uses TRBV12-3 or TRBV12-4 and TRBJ2-1; weak D call: TRBD2 (5 bases). CDR3 length: 12 amino acids. Trimming shortened V by 5 bases and J by 7 bases, and 9 bases separated the two germline ends. In DNA, the CDR3 is TGTGCCAGCAGTCGGGATCTGAATGAGCAGTTCTTC. Translating it yields CASSRDLNEQFF.

A few counts support this clonotype. The chain uses TRBV20-1 and TRBJ1-2; 8 nucleotides line up with TRBD1. J was trimmed by 5 bases and V by 2 bases; bases with no gene match: 7. The V gene's germline CDR1 is DFQATT and CDR2 SNEGSKA (reference sequence). This CDR3 comprises 14 residues. The CDR3 bases are TGCAGTGCTAGATCCGGGACAGGAGCATATGGCTACACCTTC. Translated, it gives CSARSGTGAYGYTF.

The chain uses TRBV28 and TRBJ2-3; D is possibly TRBD1 (6 bases). The CDR3 spans 15 residues. Germline-derived CDR1 and CDR2 are MDHEN and SYDVKM. Trimming removed 6 bases at V and 1 base at J, with 14 bases between. DNA of the CDR3: TGTGCCAGCAGCTCCGGACAGTTTGGCACAGATACGCAGTATTTT. It encodes CASSSGQFGTDTQYF.

This clonotype was seen more than once but under ten times. V and J are TRBV28 and TRBJ2-1; 7 bases are a match to TRBD1. Germline V gene sequence: CDR1 MDHEN, CDR2 SYDVKM. This CDR3 is 13 amino acids long. Trimming at V came to 10 bases and at J to 6 bases, leaving 9 bases not matched to a gene. This CDR3 is CATSLSGGNEQFF. DNA for the CDR3: TGTGCCACCTCCCTGTCAGGGGGCAATGAGCAGTTCTTC. The complete variable domain, with remaining parts taken from reference TRBV28 and TRBJ2-1, reads DVKVTQSSRYLVKRTGEKVFLECVQDMDHENMFWYRQDPGLGLRLIYFSYDVKMKEKGDIPEGYSVSREKKERFSLILESASTNQTSMYLCATSLSGGNEQFFGPGTRLTVL.

V gene TRBV2 combines with J gene TRBJ1-6; TRBD1 agrees at 10 bases. This CDR3 spans 15 amino acids. Germline V gives CDR1 SNHLY, CDR2 FYNNEI. The V gene end was trimmed by 8 bases and the J gene end by 10 bases; junction bases not matched to a gene: 11. This CDR3 reads CASAGMGQGYSPLHF. CDR3 bases: TGTGCCAGCGCGGGGATGGGACAGGGGTACTCACCCCTCCACTTT.

The rearrangement links TRBV11-1 to TRBJ1-1; D is uncertain. V was clipped by 3 bases and J by 6 bases, with 8 bases between them. This CDR3 is built from 12 residues. The germline CDR1 and CDR2 sequences are SGHAT and FQDESV (reference sequence). CDR3 nucleotides: TGTGCCAGCAGCTTTAAAGGCTCTGAAGCTTTCTTT. As protein: CASSFKGSEAFF.